The 21 T cell receptor beta chains presented below share a single source sample, sequenced in a study of blood T cell repertoires in COVID-19. Profiled with immunoSEQ multiplex PCR; TCRdb holds only in-frame clones, not every one. The sample carries tens of thousands of clones, around 83% recorded once. Source material: peripheral blood. These receptors came from a woman aged 60-70 years with acute or convalescent COVID-19.

The chain has TRBV5-4 and TRBJ1-1; D is perhaps TRBD1 (5 bases). Germline loops: CDR1 SGHNT, CDR2 YYREEE (reference sequence). With 4 bases removed from V and 0 bases from J, the gap between germline ends came to 13 bases. The CDR3 is 15 amino acids. Here the CDR3 reads CASSPYQGLNTEAFF. The CDR3 nucleotides read TGTGCCAGCAGCCCGTACCAGGGTTTGAACACTGAAGCTTTCTTT. The entire variable domain, with the rest obtained from reference TRBV5-4 and TRBJ1-1, is as follows: ETGVTQSPTHLIKTRGQQVTLRCSSQSGHNTVSWYQQALGQGPQFIFQYYREEENGRGNFPPRFSGLQFPNYSSELNVNALELDDSALYLCASSPYQGLNTEAFFGQGTRLTVV.

A few counts support this clone. The chain carries TRBV4-2 and TRBJ2-5, with 14 nucleotides matching TRBD2. V lost 2 bases and J lost 1; bases outside the gene matches: 6. Germline V gene data show CDR1 as LGHNA and CDR2 as YNFKEQ. This CDR3 region has 18 residues. Here the CDR3 DNA reads TGTGCCAGCAGCCAACAGAGGACTAGCGGGGGGACCCAAGAGACCCAGTACTTC. This codes for CASSQQRTSGGTQETQYF.

This clone appeared once. The V gene is TRBV5-6, the J gene TRBJ1-2; 8 nucleotides match TRBD1. This CDR3 comprises 15 residues. The V and J ends lost 3 bases and 7 bases, in that order; junction bases with no gene match: 11. CDR1 and CDR2 (germline): SGHDT, YYEEEE. DNA for the CDR3: TGTGCCAGCAGCTCCCGACAGGGGACCTTTGGTGGCTACACCTTC. This sequence encodes CASSSRQGTFGGYTF.

The rearrangement uses TRBV30 and TRBJ1-5; possible D gene TRBD1, 6 bases. The length of the CDR3 is 16 residues. V lost 2 bases to trimming and J lost 2 bases, with 16 bases between them. Looked up from germline, CDR1 is GTSNPN and CDR2 is SVGIG (reference sequence). CDR3 bases: TGTGCCTGGAGTTCCCTCAACAGGGTCGGCAATCAGCCCCAGCATTTT. Its translation: CAWSSLNRVGNQPQHF.

V usage is TRBV30 and J usage is TRBJ1-1; TRBD1 aligns across 7 bases. The CDR3 length is 12 residues. CDR1 and CDR2 from the germline V gene are GTSNPN and SVGIG (reference sequence). Unmatched junction bases numbered 3, after V lost 5 bases and J lost 3 bases. CDR3 amino acids: CAWGQEHTEAFF. As DNA, the CDR3 is TGTGCCTGGGGACAGGAGCACACTGAAGCTTTCTTT.

The V gene is TRBV19, the J gene TRBJ1-5; D possibly corresponds to TRBD1 (5 bases). Germline CDR1 reads LNHDA; CDR2 reads SQIVND (reference sequence). The CDR3 has 16 amino acids. The V end was cut by 5 bases, the J end by 1 base, with 15 bases between. CDR3 loop: CASSSSLGQSNQPQHF. CDR3 bases: TGTGCCAGTAGTTCTTCCCTGGGGCAAAGCAATCAGCCCCAGCATTTT.

V is TRBV12-1 and J is TRBJ1-1; TRBD1 is the table's D call, not checked against the DNA. TRBV12-1 is shown as a pseudogene. The CDR3 consists of 15 residues. The CDR3 DNA follows: TGTGCCAGCAGCTTCCACAGGGGCATGAACACTGAAGCTTTCTTT. Protein product: CASSFHRGMNTEAFF.

V gene TRBV11-2 combines with J gene TRBJ2-7; a possible D gene is TRBD2 (6 bases). The CDR3 contains 16 residues. Germline V gene lookup returns CDR1 SGHAT and CDR2 FQNNGV. V shed 3 bases and J shed 0 bases, with 15 bases lying between them. CDR3 sequence reads: CASSFFRGGGSYEQYF. The CDR3 nucleotides read TGTGCCAGCAGCTTTTTTAGGGGAGGCGGCTCCTACGAGCAGTACTTC.

The V gene is TRBV11-2, the J gene TRBJ2-2, with TRBD1 matching over 8 bases. V lost 4 bases, J lost 6 bases, and 7 bases stayed unmatched. The CDR3 contains 15 residues. Per germline, CDR1 SGHAT and CDR2 FQNNGV. As DNA, the CDR3 is TGTGCCAGCAGCTCACCGACAGGGGCGGCCGGGGAGCTGTTTTTT. This codes for CASSSPTGAAGELFF.

CDR3 loop: CASSVGIAQGNEKLFF. CDR3 nucleotide sequence: TGTGCCAGCAGCGTAGGAATTGCCCAGGGTAATGAAAAACTGTTTTTT. The J gene is TRBJ1-4, the V gene TRBV9; a possible D gene is TRBD1 (5 bases). V lost 0 bases to trimming and J lost 4 bases, with 13 bases between them. This CDR3 comprises 16 residues. Germline assignment: CDR1 SGDLS and CDR2 YYNGEE.

The genes are TRBV6-4 and TRBJ2-3, with 7 bases matching TRBD2. The length of the CDR3 is 14 residues. Losses at the gene ends were 5 bases for V and 1 base for J; bases not matched to a gene: 3. The germline CDR1 and CDR2 sequences are MRHNA and SNTAGT. This CDR3 is CASSRSGGTDTQYF. In nucleotides, the CDR3 is TGTGCCAGCAGTCGAAGCGGGGGCACAGATACGCAGTATTTT.

The chain carries TRBV19 and TRBJ2-7; TRBD2 matches 9 bases. Trimming removed 3 bases from V and 2 bases from J; junction bases left unmatched: 8. The length of the CDR3 is 16 residues. The germline V gene has CDR1 LNHDA and CDR2 SQIVND (reference sequence). CDR3 DNA sequence: TGTGCCAGTAGTATGGTCTTAGCGGGGGAACCCTACGAGCAGTACTTC. Translation gives CASSMVLAGEPYEQYF.

The chain is built from TRBV24-1 and TRBJ1-1, with 8 bases fitting TRBD1. The CDR3 runs to 14 residues. After removal of 4 bases from V and 6 bases from J, the junction contained 6 bases not matched to a gene. Germline loops: CDR1 KGHDR, CDR2 SFDVKD. The CDR3 DNA reads TGTGCCACCAGTGACACGGGACAGGTGGCTGAAGCTTTCTTT. Its protein is CATSDTGQVAEAFF.

The J gene is TRBJ2-1, the V gene TRBV14, with D maybe TRBD2 (6 bases). From germline, CDR1 is SGHDN and CDR2 FVKESK. This CDR3 contains 14 residues. Trimming took off 1 base at V and 9 bases at J, with 13 bases between the two ends. The CDR3 sequence is CASSQGRGRVEQFF. CDR3 nucleotides: TGTGCCAGCAGCCAAGGGCGGGGCCGTGTTGAGCAGTTCTTC.

V usage is TRBV5-1 and J usage is TRBJ2-4; the match to TRBD1 covers 10 bases. V shed 0 bases and J 0 bases; nucleotides not matched to a gene: 6. The CDR3 spans 18 residues. Germline lookup yields CDR1 SGHRS and CDR2 YFSETQ. CDR3 amino acids: CASSLASGQGVAKNIQYF. In nucleotides, the CDR3 is TGCGCCAGCAGCTTGGCCTCCGGACAGGGGGTAGCCAAAAACATTCAGTACTTC.

The chain recombines TRBV5-1 with TRBJ2-5, with D tentatively TRBD1 (5 bases). The CDR3 contains 14 residues. V was cut by 0 bases and J by 2 bases, with 8 bases left in between. Per germline, CDR1 SGHRS and CDR2 YFSETQ. Here the CDR3 reads CASSLGQPQETQYF. The DNA for the CDR3 is TGCGCCAGCAGCTTGGGACAGCCTCAAGAGACCCAGTACTTC.

V and J are TRBV5-1 and TRBJ1-1; no clear D. Germline CDR1 reads SGHRS; CDR2 reads YFSETQ. The CDR3 is 14 amino acids. V lost 0 bases and J lost 2, with 8 bases in between. The CDR3 is CASSLGQSNTEAFF. CDR3 bases: TGCGCCAGCAGCTTGGGGCAGTCCAACACTGAAGCTTTCTTT.

The rearrangement joins TRBV5-1 to TRBJ1-1; D ambiguous. The CDR3 sequence is 14 residues long. The germline CDR1 and CDR2 sequences are SGHRS and YFSETQ. Trimming cost V 4 bases and J 4 bases, with 14 bases left between them. The CDR3 nucleotides read TGCGCCAGCAGCGGAGGGAGGGAGGGCACTGAAGCTTTCTTT. As protein: CASSGGREGTEAFF.

The rearrangement uses TRBV28 and TRBJ1-5, with D maybe TRBD1 (5 bases). Deletions cut 3 bases from V and 6 bases from J, with 12 bases between. Germline CDR1 MDHEN, CDR2 SYDVKM. The CDR3 has 14 amino acids. This chain's CDR3 is CASSLGGGSQPQHF. For the CDR3, the DNA is TGTGCCAGCAGTTTGGGGGGTGGCAGTCAGCCCCAGCATTTT.

This sequence joins TRBV27 and TRBJ1-2; TRBD1 might be the D (5 bases). Per germline, CDR1 MNHEY and CDR2 SMNVEV (reference sequence). The CDR3 runs 15 residues. Trimming took 5 bases from V and 0 from J, leaving 13 bases between them. This CDR3 reads CASSPGWGANYGYTF. Written as DNA, the CDR3 is TGTGCCAGCAGTCCGGGGTGGGGGGCTAACTATGGCTACACCTTC.

The chain combines TRBV5-1 with TRBJ1-4; D possibly corresponds to TRBD1 (5 bases). The V end lost 2 bases, the J end lost 8 bases, and 13 bases lay between the germline ends. Germline lookup yields CDR1 SGHRS and CDR2 YFSETQ. The CDR3 has 14 residues. The CDR3 coding sequence is TGCGCCAGCAGCTTTGACAGCGGGGGAGAAAAACTGTTTTTT. This sequence encodes CASSFDSGGEKLFF.